This T cell receptor (beta chain) stems from a study of cytomegalovirus exposure and HLA in healthy donors. For the study at large: There were more than 350 genotyped donors. Of these, about 86% fell in the genetic ancestry cluster associated with self-reported Caucasian donors. Regarding the study as a whole: Altogether, some 160 TCR beta chains were recorded as cytomegalovirus-associated.

With 60 Vbeta and 13 Jbeta primers, the PCR was carried out. Produced via immunoSEQ multiplex PCR; TCRdb's table is partial and in-frame only. This sample carries over 75,000 clones, with about 0.5% going to the ten biggest clones. Germline loops: CDR1 MDHEN, CDR2 SYDVKM. V lost 6 bases, J lost 2 bases, and 22 bases stayed unmatched. The length of the CDR3 is 20 residues. A word on this clone: Its antigen is not known.

This sequence joins TRBV28 and TRBJ1-3; 7 nucleotides match TRBD1. Sequences were obtained from PBMCs. This clonotype originated in a man over 45 in good health and CMV-seronegative. CDR3 sequence: CASREDDDRASLNPGNTIYF. CDR3 DNA sequence: TGTGCCAGCAGGGAGGACGATGACAGGGCCAGTCTTAACCCTGGAAACACCATATATTTT.